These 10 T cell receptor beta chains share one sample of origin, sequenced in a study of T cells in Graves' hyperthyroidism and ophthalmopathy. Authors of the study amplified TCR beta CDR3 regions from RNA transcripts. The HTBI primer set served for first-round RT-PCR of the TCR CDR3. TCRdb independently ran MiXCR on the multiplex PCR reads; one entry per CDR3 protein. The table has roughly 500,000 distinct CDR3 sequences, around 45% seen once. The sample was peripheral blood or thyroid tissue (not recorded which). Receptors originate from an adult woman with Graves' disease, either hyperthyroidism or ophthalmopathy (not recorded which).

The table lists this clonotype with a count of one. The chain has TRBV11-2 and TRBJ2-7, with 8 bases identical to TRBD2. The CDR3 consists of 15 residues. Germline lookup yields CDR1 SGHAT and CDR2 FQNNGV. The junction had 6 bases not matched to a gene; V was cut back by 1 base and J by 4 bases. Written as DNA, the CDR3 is TGTGCCAGCAGCTTAGTTCGTAGCGGGATGTACGAGCAGTACTTC. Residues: CASSLVRSGMYEQYF.

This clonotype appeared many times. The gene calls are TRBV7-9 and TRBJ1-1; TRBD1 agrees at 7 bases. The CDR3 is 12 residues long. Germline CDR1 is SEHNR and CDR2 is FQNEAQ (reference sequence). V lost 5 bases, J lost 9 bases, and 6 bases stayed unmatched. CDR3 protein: CASSQTGQKAFF. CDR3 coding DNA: TGTGCCAGCAGCCAAACGGGACAGAAAGCTTTCTTT.

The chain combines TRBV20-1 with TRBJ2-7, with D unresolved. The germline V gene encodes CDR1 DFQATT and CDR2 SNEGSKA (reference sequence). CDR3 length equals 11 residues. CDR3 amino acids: CRTGRSYEQYF. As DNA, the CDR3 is TGCAGGACCGGGCGCTCCTACGAGCAGTACTTC.

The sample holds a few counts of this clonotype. The CDR3 DNA reads as TGTGCCAGCCTGGCTTTTGGAGCGACCACCTACGAGCAGTACTTC. Translation: CASLAFGATTYEQYF. V gene TRBV11-2 combines with J gene TRBJ2-7, with no clear D. V was clipped by 8 bases and J by 2 bases, with 19 bases between them. This CDR3 spans 15 amino acids. Germline V gene sequence: CDR1 SGHAT, CDR2 FQNNGV.

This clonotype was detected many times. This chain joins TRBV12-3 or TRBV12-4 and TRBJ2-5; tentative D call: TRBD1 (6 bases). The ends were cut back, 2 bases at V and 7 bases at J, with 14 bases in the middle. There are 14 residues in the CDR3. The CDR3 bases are TGTGCCAGCAGTTTATGGCGATTAGGGGGGACCCAGTACTTC. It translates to CASSLWRLGGTQYF.

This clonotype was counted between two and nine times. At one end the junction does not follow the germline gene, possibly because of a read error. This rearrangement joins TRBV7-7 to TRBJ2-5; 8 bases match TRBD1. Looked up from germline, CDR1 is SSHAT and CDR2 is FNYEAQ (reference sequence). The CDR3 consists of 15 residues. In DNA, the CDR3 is TGTGCTAGCAGCTTAGGAAGGACAGGGCGAGAGACCCAGTACTTC. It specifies CASSLGRTGRETQYF.

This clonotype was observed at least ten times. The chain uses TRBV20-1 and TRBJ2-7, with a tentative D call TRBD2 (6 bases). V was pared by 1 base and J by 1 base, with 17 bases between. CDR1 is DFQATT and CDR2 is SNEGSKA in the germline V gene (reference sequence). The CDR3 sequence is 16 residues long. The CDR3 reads CSARVGRLAVSYEQYF. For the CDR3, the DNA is TGCAGTGCTAGAGTGGGGAGGCTAGCTGTATCCTACGAGCAGTACTTC.

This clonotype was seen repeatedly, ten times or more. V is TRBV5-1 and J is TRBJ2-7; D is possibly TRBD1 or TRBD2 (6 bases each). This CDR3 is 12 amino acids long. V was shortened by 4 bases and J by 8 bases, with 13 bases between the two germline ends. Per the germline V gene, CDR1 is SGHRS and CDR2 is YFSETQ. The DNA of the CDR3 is TGCGCCAGCAGCGCAGGAGGGGACAAGCAGTACTTC. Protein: CASSAGGDKQYF.

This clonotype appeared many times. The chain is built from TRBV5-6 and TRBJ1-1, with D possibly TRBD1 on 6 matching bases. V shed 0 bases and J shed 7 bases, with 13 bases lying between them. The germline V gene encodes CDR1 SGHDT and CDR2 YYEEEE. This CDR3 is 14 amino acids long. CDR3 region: CASSLEMETGEAFF. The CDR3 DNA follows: TGTGCCAGCAGCTTGGAAATGGAGACAGGTGAAGCTTTCTTT.

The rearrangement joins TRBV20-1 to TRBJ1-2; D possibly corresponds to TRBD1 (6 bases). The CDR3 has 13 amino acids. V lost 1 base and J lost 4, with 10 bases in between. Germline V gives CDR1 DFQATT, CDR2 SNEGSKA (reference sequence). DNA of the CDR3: TGCAGTGCTAGAGGGAGCAGGGGCTATGGCTACACCTTC. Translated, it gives CSARGSRGYGYTF.